This T cell receptor (beta chain) was found in a study of response to subunit inactivated influenza vaccine. Study-level points and caveats: Each seasonal influenza vaccination recruits few new T cells, the authors suggested.

The length of the CDR3 is 12 residues. V was pared by 9 bases and J by 4 bases, with 5 bases of the junction left unmatched. Looked up from germline, CDR1 is SNHLY and CDR2 is FYNNEI. TCRdb analysed the RT-PCR reads with MiXCR anew, one entry per CDR3 protein. Of more than 700,000 distinct CDR3 sequences in the sample, roughly 20% were seen once. Turning to this clonotype: Its antigen is unidentified.

The V call is TRBV2, the J call TRBJ2-7; TRBD1 aligns across 8 bases. The clonotype originates from a man between 50 and 59 years old who received an inactivated influenza vaccine. This specimen was PBMCs from blood, taken around 5 days after vaccination. This CDR3 is CARGQDKYEQYF. The CDR3 DNA follows: TGTGCCAGGGGACAGGATAAATACGAGCAGTACTTC.